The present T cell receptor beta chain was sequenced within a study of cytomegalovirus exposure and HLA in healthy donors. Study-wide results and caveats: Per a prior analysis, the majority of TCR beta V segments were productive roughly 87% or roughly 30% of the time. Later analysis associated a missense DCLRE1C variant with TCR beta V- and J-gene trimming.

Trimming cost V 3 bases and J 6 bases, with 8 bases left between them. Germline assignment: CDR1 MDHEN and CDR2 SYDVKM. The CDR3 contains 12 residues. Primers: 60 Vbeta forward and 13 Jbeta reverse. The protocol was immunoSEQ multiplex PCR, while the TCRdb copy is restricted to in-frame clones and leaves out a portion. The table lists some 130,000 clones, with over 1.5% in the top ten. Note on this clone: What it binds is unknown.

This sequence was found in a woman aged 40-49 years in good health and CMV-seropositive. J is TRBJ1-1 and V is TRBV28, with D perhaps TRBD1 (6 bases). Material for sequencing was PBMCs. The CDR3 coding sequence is TGTGCCAGCAGTTTCCGACAGGCTGAAGCTTTCTTT. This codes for CASSFRQAEAFF.